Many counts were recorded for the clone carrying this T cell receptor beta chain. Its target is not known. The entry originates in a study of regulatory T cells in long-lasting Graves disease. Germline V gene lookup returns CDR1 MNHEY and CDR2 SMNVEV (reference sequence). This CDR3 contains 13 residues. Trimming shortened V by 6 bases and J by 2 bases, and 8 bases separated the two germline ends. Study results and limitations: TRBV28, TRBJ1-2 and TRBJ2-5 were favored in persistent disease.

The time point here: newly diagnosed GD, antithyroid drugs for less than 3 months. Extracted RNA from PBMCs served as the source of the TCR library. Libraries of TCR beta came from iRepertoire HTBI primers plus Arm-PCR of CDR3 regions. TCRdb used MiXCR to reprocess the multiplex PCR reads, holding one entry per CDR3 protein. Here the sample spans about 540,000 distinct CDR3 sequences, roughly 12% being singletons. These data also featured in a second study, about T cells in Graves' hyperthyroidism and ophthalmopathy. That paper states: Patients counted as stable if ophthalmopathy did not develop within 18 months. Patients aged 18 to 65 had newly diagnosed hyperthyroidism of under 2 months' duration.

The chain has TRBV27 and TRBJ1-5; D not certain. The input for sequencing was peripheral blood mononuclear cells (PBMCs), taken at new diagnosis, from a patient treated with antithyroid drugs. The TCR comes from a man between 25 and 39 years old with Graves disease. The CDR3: CASSLWGNQPQHF. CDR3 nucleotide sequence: TGTGCCAGCAGCTTGTGGGGCAATCAGCCCCAGCATTTT.